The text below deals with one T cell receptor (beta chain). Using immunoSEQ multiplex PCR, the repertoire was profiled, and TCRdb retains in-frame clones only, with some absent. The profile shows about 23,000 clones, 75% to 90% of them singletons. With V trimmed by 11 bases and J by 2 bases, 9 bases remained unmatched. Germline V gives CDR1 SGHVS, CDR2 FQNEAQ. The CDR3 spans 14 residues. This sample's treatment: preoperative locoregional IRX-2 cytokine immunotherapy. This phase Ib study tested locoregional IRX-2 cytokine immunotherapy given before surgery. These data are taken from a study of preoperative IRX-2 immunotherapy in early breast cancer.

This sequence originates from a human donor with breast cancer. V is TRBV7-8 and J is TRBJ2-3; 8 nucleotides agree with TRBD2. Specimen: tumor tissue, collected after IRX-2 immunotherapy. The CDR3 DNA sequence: TGTGCCGTCAGGGGCGGGAGGTTCACAGATACGCAGTATTTT. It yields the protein CAVRGGRFTDTQYF.